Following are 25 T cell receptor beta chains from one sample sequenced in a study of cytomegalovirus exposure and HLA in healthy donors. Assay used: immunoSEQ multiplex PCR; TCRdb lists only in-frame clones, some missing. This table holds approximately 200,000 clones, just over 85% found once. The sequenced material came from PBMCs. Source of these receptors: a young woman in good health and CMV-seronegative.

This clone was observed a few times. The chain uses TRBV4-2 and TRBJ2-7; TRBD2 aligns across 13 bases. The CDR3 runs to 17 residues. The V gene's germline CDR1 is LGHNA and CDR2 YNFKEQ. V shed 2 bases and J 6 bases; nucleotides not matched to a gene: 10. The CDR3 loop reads CASSQSQGGLAGAEQYF. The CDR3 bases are TGTGCCAGCAGCCAATCCCAAGGCGGACTAGCGGGAGCCGAGCAGTACTTC.

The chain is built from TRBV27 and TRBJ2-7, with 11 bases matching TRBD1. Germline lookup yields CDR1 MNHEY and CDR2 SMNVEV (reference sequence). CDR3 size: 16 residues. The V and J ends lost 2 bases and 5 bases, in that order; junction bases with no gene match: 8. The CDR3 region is CASSLRLGTGGDEQYF. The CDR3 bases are TGTGCCAGCAGTTTACGGTTGGGGACAGGGGGAGACGAGCAGTACTTC.

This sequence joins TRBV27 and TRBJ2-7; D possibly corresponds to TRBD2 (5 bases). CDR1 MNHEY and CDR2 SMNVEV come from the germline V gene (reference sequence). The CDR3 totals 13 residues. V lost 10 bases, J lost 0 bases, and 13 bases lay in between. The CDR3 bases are TGTGCCACCGGGGTCGGACGCTCCTACGAGCAGTACTTC. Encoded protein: CATGVGRSYEQYF.

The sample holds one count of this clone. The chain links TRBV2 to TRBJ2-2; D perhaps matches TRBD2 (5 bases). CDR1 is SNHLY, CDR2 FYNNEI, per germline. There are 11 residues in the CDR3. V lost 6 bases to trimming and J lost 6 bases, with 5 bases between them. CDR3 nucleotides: TGTGCCAGCAGGGGAGCCGGGGAGCTGTTTTTT. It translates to CASRGAGELFF.

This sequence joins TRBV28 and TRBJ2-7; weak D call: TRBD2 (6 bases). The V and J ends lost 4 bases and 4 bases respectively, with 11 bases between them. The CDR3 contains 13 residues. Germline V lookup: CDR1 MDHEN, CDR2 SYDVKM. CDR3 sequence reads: CASSWDGGYEQYF. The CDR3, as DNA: TGTGCCAGCAGTTGGGACGGGGGTTACGAGCAGTACTTC.

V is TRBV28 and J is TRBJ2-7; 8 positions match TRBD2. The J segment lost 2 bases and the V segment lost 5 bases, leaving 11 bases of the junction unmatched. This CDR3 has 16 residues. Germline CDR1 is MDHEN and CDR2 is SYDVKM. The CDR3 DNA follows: TGTGCCAGCAGTCTTCGCCTGCGGGAGGTCCCCTACGAGCAGTACTTC. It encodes CASSLRLREVPYEQYF.

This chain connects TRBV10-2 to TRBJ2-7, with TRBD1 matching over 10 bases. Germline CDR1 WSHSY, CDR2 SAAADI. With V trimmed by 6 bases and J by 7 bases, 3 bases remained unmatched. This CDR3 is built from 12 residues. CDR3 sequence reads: CASRDRGREQYF. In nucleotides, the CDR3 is TGCGCCAGCAGAGACAGGGGGCGGGAGCAGTACTTC.

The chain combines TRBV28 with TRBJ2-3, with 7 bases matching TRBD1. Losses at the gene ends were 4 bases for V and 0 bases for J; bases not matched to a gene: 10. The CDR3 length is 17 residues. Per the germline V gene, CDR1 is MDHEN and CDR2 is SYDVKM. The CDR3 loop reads CASSYDRVLGSTDTQYF. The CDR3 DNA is TGTGCCAGCAGTTACGACAGGGTTCTCGGGAGCACAGATACGCAGTATTTT.

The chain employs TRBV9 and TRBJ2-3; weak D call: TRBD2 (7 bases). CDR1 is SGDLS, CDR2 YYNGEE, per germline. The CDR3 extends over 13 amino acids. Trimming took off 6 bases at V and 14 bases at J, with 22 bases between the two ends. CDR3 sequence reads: CASNSPLGGRMYF. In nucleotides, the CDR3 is TGTGCCAGCAACTCGCCGCTCGGGGGGCGCATGTATTTT.

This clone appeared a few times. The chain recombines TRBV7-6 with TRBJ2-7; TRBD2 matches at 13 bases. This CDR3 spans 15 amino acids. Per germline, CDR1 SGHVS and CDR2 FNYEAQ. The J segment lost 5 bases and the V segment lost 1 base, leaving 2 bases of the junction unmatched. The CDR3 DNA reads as TGTGCCAGCAGCTTAGTCGGGACTAGCGGGAACGAGCAGTACTTC. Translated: CASSLVGTSGNEQYF. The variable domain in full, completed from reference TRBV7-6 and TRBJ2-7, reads GAGVSQSPRYKVTKRGQDVALRCDPISGHVSLYWYRQALGQGPEFLTYFNYEAQQDKSGLPNDRFSAERPEGSISTLTIQRTEQRDSAMYRCASSLVGTSGNEQYFGPGTRLTVT.

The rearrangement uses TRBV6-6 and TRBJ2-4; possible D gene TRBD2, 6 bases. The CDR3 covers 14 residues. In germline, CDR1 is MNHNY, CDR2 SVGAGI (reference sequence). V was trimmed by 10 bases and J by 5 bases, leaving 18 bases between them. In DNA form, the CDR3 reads TGTGCCATCACCTCGGGGCTAGCGCAAAACATTCAGTACTTC. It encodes CAITSGLAQNIQYF.

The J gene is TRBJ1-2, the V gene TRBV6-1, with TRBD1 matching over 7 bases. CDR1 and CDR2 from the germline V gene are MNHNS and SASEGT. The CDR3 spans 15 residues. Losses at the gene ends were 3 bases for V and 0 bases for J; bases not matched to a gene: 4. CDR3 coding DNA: TGTGCCAGCAGTGAGGTCGGGACAGCTAACTATGGCTACACCTTC. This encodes CASSEVGTANYGYTF.

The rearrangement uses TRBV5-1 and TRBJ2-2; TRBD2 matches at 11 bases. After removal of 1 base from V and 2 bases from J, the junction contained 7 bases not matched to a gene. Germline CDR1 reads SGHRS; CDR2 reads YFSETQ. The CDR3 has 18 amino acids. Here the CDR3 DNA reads TGCGCCAGCAGCTTGTACGCTAGCGGGAGGTACAACACCGGGGAGCTGTTTTTT. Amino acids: CASSLYASGRYNTGELFF. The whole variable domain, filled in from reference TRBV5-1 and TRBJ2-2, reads KAGVTQTPRYLIKTRGQQVTLSCSPISGHRSVSWYQQTPGQGLQFLFEYFSETQRNKGNFPGRFSGRQFSNSRSEMNVSTLELGDSALYLCASSLYASGRYNTGELFFGEGSRLTVL.

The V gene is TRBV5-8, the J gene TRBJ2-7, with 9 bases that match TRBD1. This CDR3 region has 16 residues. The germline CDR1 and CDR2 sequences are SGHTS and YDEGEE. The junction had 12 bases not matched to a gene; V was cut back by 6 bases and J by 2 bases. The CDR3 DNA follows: TGTGCCAGCACGGCCCACGGACAGGGGCTAGCCTACGAGCAGTACTTC. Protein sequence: CASTAHGQGLAYEQYF.

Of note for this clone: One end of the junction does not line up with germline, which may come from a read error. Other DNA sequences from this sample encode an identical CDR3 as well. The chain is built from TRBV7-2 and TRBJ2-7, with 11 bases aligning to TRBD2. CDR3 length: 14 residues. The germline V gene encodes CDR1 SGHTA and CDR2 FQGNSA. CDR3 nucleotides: TGTGCCAGCAGCCTAGCGGGAGGAAGTTACGAGCAGTACTTC. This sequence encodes CASSLAGGSYEQYF.

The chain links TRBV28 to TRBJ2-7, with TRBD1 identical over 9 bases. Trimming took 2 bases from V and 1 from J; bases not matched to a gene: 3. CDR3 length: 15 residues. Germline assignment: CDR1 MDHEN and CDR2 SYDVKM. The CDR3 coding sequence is TGTGCCAGCAGTTTACCCGGGACAGGGTCCTACGAGCAGTACTTC. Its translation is CASSLPGTGSYEQYF.

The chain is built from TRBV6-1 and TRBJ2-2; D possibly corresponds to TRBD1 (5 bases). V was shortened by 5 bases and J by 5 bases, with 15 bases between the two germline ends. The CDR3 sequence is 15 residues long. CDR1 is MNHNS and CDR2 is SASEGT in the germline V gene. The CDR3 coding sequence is TGTGCCAGCAGTAGTAACGCAGGGTGGACCGGGGAGCTGTTTTTT. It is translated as CASSSNAGWTGELFF.

CDR3 region: CASILGESYNEQFF. CDR3 DNA: TGTGCCAGCATCCTGGGAGAATCCTACAATGAGCAGTTCTTC. This sequence joins TRBV7-9 and TRBJ2-1, with a possible D match to TRBD2 (5 bases). CDR3 length: 14 amino acids. Germline loops: CDR1 SEHNR, CDR2 FQNEAQ (reference sequence). With 7 bases removed from V and 1 base from J, the gap between germline ends came to 11 bases.

CDR3 sequence: CASSPLQGVGYTF. In nucleotides, the CDR3 is TGTGCCAGCAGCCCACTACAGGGTGTCGGCTACACCTTC. The V and J genes are TRBV7-2 and TRBJ1-2; possible D gene TRBD1, 6 bases. Per germline, CDR1 SGHTA and CDR2 FQGNSA. The CDR3 runs to 13 residues. Trimming took 5 bases from V and 8 from J, leaving 15 bases between them.

CDR3 in amino acids: CSVFLGGYEQYF. The CDR3 nucleotides are TGCAGCGTTTTTCTCGGGGGCTACGAGCAGTACTTC. The chain is built from TRBV29-1 and TRBJ2-7; weak D call: TRBD2 (6 bases). From germline, CDR1 is SQVTM and CDR2 ANQGSEA. The V end lost 5 bases, the J end lost 3 bases, and 11 bases lay between the germline ends. This CDR3 is built from 12 residues.

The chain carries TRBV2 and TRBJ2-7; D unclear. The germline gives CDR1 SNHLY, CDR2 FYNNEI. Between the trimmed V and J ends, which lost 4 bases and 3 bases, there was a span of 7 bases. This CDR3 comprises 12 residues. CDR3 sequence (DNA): TGTGCCAGCAGTGCGGCTAGCTACGAGCAGTACTTC. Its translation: CASSAASYEQYF.

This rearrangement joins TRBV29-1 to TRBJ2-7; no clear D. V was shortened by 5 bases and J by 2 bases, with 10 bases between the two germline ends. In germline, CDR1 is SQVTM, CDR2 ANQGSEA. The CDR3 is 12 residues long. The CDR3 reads CSVLNGAYEQYF. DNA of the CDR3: TGCAGCGTTCTTAACGGAGCCTACGAGCAGTACTTC.

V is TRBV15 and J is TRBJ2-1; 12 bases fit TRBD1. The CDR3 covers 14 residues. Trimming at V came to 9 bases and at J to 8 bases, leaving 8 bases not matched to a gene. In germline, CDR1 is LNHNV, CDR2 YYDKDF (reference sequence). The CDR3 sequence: CATRGTGGGYEQFF. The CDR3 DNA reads TGTGCCACGAGGGGGACAGGGGGCGGGTATGAGCAGTTCTTC.

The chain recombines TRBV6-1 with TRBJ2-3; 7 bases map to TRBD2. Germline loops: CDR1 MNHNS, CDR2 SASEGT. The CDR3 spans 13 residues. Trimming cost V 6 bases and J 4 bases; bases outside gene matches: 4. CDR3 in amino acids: CASSRGESDTQYF. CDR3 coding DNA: TGTGCCAGCAGCCGGGGGGAGTCAGATACGCAGTATTTT.

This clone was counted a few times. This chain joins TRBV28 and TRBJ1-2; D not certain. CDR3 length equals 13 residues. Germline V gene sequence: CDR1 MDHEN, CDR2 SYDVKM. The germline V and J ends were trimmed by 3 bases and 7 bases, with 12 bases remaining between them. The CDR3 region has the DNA TGTGCCAGCAGTTTGGAGGGATTAGGTGGCTACACCTTC. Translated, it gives CASSLEGLGGYTF.